This TCR beta chain is from a study of technical replicates of blood from several donors (dated by TCRdb to about 2017). Between the V and J ends, shortened by 5 bases and 0 bases respectively, the junction contains 17 bases. CDR1 and CDR2, looked up from the germline V gene (reference sequence), are SEHNR and FQNEAQ. The CDR3 runs 17 residues from the cysteine to the phenylalanine. Of the read, only the CDR3 DNA is kept; its 51 bases are in frame from base 1. Points on this clone: Its specific antigen is unknown. Base qualities are not at hand, and no much larger clone is one base apart.

The library was produced with the immunoSEQ multiplex PCR assay. The source is immuneACCESS, and TCRdb retained only in-frame sequences with V and J called. Part of the clones is not carried over; for the studies checked, unresolved V genes explain less than half of this, and the remainder is unexplained. In this sample the table shows approximately 97,000 clones, approximately 96% of which occur a single time. The ten largest clones take up approximately 0.33% of the sample. The sequenced sample was T cells isolated from PBMCs. This receptor was obtained from a human donor in good health. The chain employs TRBV7-9 and TRBJ2-1; TRBD2 is a weak D gene call, 5 bases matching. At the DNA level, the sequence is TGTGCCAGCAGCGTAGGCAGCGGTTACGTCTCCTACAATGAGCAGTTCTTC. Its coded protein is CASSVGSGYVSYNEQFF.